This entry lists 23 T cell receptor beta chains sequenced from one sample in a study of T-cell reconstitution after alpha-beta-depleted transplantation in children. Unique molecular identifiers were used in preparing the TCRbeta library. MiXCR, run by TCRdb on the PCR reads, gives a single entry per CDR3 protein. The sample has about 870,000 distinct CDR3 sequences; 16% are singletons. The sample here was PBMCs, mostly from graft donor cells, taken 360 days after TCRalphabeta/CD19-depleted stem cell transplant. The receptor set was obtained from a male patient younger than 18 who had a stem cell transplant for acute lymphoblastic leukemia, so the T cells may come from the graft donor.

V gene TRBV29-1 combines with J gene TRBJ2-7; 8 nucleotides line up with TRBD2. The germline gives CDR1 SQVTM, CDR2 ANQGSEA. The CDR3 consists of 15 residues. V was clipped by 1 base and J by 6 bases; unmatched bases: 11. The CDR3 loop is CSVEGPGRGIGEQYF. CDR3 sequence (DNA): TGCAGCGTTGAAGGGCCCGGGAGGGGTATAGGCGAGCAGTACTTC.

The V and J genes are TRBV20-1 and TRBJ2-1, with 7 bases that match TRBD2. Germline V gene sequence: CDR1 DFQATT, CDR2 SNEGSKA (reference sequence). The CDR3 length is 15 residues. Germline trimming cut 5 bases from V and 0 bases from J; bases unmatched to any gene: 7. CDR3 sequence: CSAGDYTSSYNEQFF. The DNA of the CDR3 is TGCAGTGCTGGGGACTACACGAGCTCCTACAATGAGCAGTTCTTC.

The genes are TRBV20-1 and TRBJ2-1, with TRBD2 matching 13 bases. CDR3 length equals 16 residues. Unmatched junction bases numbered 9, after V lost 2 bases and J lost 8 bases. Germline values: CDR1 DFQATT, CDR2 SNEGSKA (reference sequence). In DNA form, the CDR3 reads TGCAGTGCTAGAAGCGGGACTAGCGGGACCATCTATGAGCAGTTCTTC. This sequence encodes CSARSGTSGTIYEQFF.

This clonotype was detected only a few times. The chain carries TRBV24-1 and TRBJ2-1, with 9 positions matching TRBD1. Germline V gives CDR1 KGHDR, CDR2 SFDVKD. CDR3 length equals 15 residues. Trimming removed 5 bases from V and 7 bases from J; junction bases left unmatched: 8. The chain's CDR3 is CATSALGTGRNEQFF. The DNA of the CDR3 is TGTGCCACCAGTGCCCTCGGGACAGGGCGGAATGAGCAGTTCTTC.

The V call is TRBV11-1, the J call TRBJ1-6; D gene unclear. The germline V gene has CDR1 SGHAT and CDR2 FQDESV (reference sequence). V shed 5 bases and J shed 2 bases, with 7 bases lying between them. This CDR3 has 14 amino acids. The CDR3, as DNA: TGTGCCAGCAGCCGAGGGACCTATAATTCACCCCTCCACTTT. Amino acids: CASSRGTYNSPLHF.

The sample holds many counts of this clonotype. The V and J genes are TRBV5-1 and TRBJ2-1; 9 nucleotides align to TRBD2. V shed 1 base and J 3 bases; nucleotides not matched to a gene: 2. This CDR3 spans 15 amino acids. CDR1 SGHRS and CDR2 YFSETQ come from the germline V gene. CDR3 sequence: CASSLFSGGYNEQFF. Here the CDR3 DNA reads TGCGCCAGCAGCTTGTTTAGCGGGGGCTACAATGAGCAGTTCTTC.

This clonotype was picked up a small number of times. The rearrangement joins TRBV5-1 to TRBJ2-7, with 8 bases lining up with TRBD2. The CDR3 runs 16 residues. Per the germline V gene, CDR1 is SGHRS and CDR2 is YFSETQ. With 3 bases clipped from V and 0 bases from J, the junction kept 8 bases outside the gene matches. The CDR3 coding sequence is TGCGCCAGCAGCTGGACATCCGGGAGGGCCTCCTACGAGCAGTACTTC. Protein sequence: CASSWTSGRASYEQYF.

This clonotype was counted a few times. This chain joins TRBV7-8 and TRBJ2-1; possibly TRBD2 for D (5 bases). This CDR3 contains 17 residues. With 1 base removed from V and 1 base from J, the gap between germline ends came to 14 bases. Germline loops: CDR1 SGHVS, CDR2 FQNEAQ. The CDR3 spells CASSLGPGVGSYNEQFF. The CDR3 DNA reads as TGTGCCAGCAGCTTAGGGCCCGGGGTTGGATCCTACAATGAGCAGTTCTTC.

J is TRBJ2-5 and V is TRBV6-5, with a possible D match to TRBD2 (6 bases). V lost 0 bases and J 2 bases, leaving 13 bases between the germline ends. The CDR3 is 16 amino acids. Per germline, CDR1 MNHEY and CDR2 SVGAGI. The CDR3: CASSYSGGPGQETQYF. The CDR3 DNA sequence: TGTGCCAGCAGTTACTCGGGGGGACCGGGACAAGAGACCCAGTACTTC.

The CDR3 is CASSLRASERETQYF. The CDR3 DNA follows: TGTGCCAGCAGCTTAAGGGCCTCAGAAAGAGAGACCCAGTACTTC. The rearrangement uses TRBV7-3 and TRBJ2-5; the D is unclear. Germline-derived CDR1 and CDR2 are SGHTA and FQGTGA. The V gene lost 1 base and the J gene lost 4 bases, with 13 bases spanning the gap. This CDR3 contains 15 residues. The full variable domain, completed using reference TRBV7-3 and TRBJ2-5, is GAGVSQTPSNKVTEKGKYVELRCDPISGHTALYWYRQSLGQGPEFLIYFQGTGAADDSGLPNDRFFAVRPEGSVSTLKIQRTERGDSAVYLCASSLRASERETQYFGPGTRLLVL.

This clonotype was counted at least ten times. V gene TRBV14 combines with J gene TRBJ2-2; D uncertain. The CDR3 runs to 13 residues. Germline assignment: CDR1 SGHDN and CDR2 FVKESK. The V and J ends lost 4 bases and 5 bases respectively, with 8 bases between them. CDR3 nucleotides: TGTGCCAGCAGCCGTTTGGGGACCGGGGAGCTGTTTTTT. It codes for CASSRLGTGELFF.

This clonotype occurred a few times. V is TRBV27 and J is TRBJ2-1; D unclear. The germline V and J ends were trimmed by 10 bases and 0 bases, with 10 bases remaining between them. This CDR3 is 13 amino acids long. Germline CDR1 MNHEY, CDR2 SMNVEV (reference sequence). The CDR3, as DNA: TGTGCCACCTTTATGAACTCCTACAATGAGCAGTTCTTC. It encodes CATFMNSYNEQFF.

This chain connects TRBV5-1 to TRBJ2-5, with D perhaps TRBD2 (6 bases). The V gene's germline CDR1 is SGHRS and CDR2 YFSETQ. The CDR3 totals 16 residues. The V and J ends lost 1 base and 4 bases respectively, with 17 bases between them. In nucleotides, the CDR3 is TGCGCCAGCAGCTTGTTGGCGGGATCGAGGGGAGAGACCCAGTACTTC. Translated: CASSLLAGSRGETQYF. Variable domain in full (rest from reference TRBV5-1 and TRBJ2-5): KAGVTQTPRYLIKTRGQQVTLSCSPISGHRSVSWYQQTPGQGLQFLFEYFSETQRNKGNFPGRFSGRQFSNSRSEMNVSTLELGDSALYLCASSLLAGSRGETQYFGPGTRLLVL.

In this sample, this clonotype turned up many times. The V gene is TRBV20-1, the J gene TRBJ2-4, with D unresolved. The CDR3 is 15 residues long. V was shortened by 2 bases and J by 0 bases, with 11 bases between the two germline ends. Germline V gene sequence: CDR1 DFQATT, CDR2 SNEGSKA (reference sequence). Here the CDR3 DNA reads TGCAGTGCTAGACCTGGAAGGCTAGCCAAAAACATTCAGTACTTC. This sequence encodes CSARPGRLAKNIQYF.

This clonotype was picked up a small number of times. The chain links TRBV5-1 to TRBJ2-1; 11 bases map to TRBD2. Germline V gene lookup returns CDR1 SGHRS and CDR2 YFSETQ. V was pared by 7 bases and J by 7 bases, with 4 bases of the junction left unmatched. The CDR3 contains 13 residues. The CDR3, as DNA: TGCGCCAGCGTAGTAGCGGGAGGGAATGAGCAGTTCTTC. Translating it yields CASVVAGGNEQFF.

The chain combines TRBV7-9 with TRBJ2-1; the match to TRBD2 covers 7 bases. V shed 4 bases and J 1 base; nucleotides not matched to a gene: 7. This CDR3 is built from 16 residues. Germline lookup yields CDR1 SEHNR and CDR2 FQNEAQ (reference sequence). CDR3 amino acids: CASSWISGPSYNEQFF. CDR3 in DNA: TGTGCCAGCAGCTGGATTAGCGGGCCATCCTACAATGAGCAGTTCTTC.

This clonotype was counted many times. The rearrangement uses TRBV25-1 and TRBJ2-2; 7 nucleotides agree with TRBD1. V was clipped by 1 base and J by 7 bases; unmatched bases: 6. This CDR3 has 15 residues. Germline CDR1 and CDR2: MGHDK and SYGVNS. This CDR3 is CASSEWRAGGGELFF. The CDR3 bases are TGTGCCAGCAGTGAATGGCGAGCAGGGGGCGGGGAGCTGTTTTTT.

This clonotype came up a few times. The chain couples TRBV20-1 to TRBJ2-3; no reliable D call. The germline CDR1 and CDR2 sequences are DFQATT and SNEGSKA (reference sequence). The V gene lost 0 bases and the J gene lost 0 bases, with 19 bases spanning the gap. CDR3 length: 18 amino acids. CDR3 protein: CSAREEPSPTISTDTQYF. As DNA, the CDR3 is TGCAGTGCTAGAGAAGAACCGTCACCCACTATTAGCACAGATACGCAGTATTTT.

V and J are TRBV5-1 and TRBJ2-7; D gene ambiguous. V dropped 2 bases and J dropped 1 base, with 13 bases sitting between them. Germline V CDR1 and CDR2: SGHRS, YFSETQ. This CDR3 spans 15 amino acids. In DNA form, the CDR3 reads TGCGCCAGCAGCTTTGACGGAGATACTTCCTACGAGCAGTACTTC. Protein product: CASSFDGDTSYEQYF.

CDR3 coding DNA: TGCGCCAGCAGCCAAGGGCTAAACTTAGCGGGAGATGAGACCCAGTACTTC. It is translated as CASSQGLNLAGDETQYF. The genes are TRBV4-1 and TRBJ2-5, with TRBD2 identical over 9 bases. Germline CDR1 MGHRA, CDR2 YSYEKL. V lost 1 base and J lost 5; bases outside the gene matches: 11. The CDR3 consists of 17 residues.

The chain couples TRBV25-1 to TRBJ2-5; perhaps TRBD1 as D (6 bases). CDR3 length equals 16 residues. Germline V lookup: CDR1 MGHDK, CDR2 SYGVNS. Trimming shortened V by 0 bases and J by 1 base, and 12 bases separated the two germline ends. CDR3 in amino acids: CASSEYQRTVQETQYF. CDR3 DNA sequence: TGTGCCAGCAGTGAATATCAAAGGACAGTCCAAGAGACCCAGTACTTC.

V and J are TRBV6-5 and TRBJ2-1, with D perhaps matching TRBD2 (6 bases). Trimming pared 5 bases from V and 8 bases from J, leaving 16 bases between. The CDR3 loop spans 14 amino acids. Germline assignment: CDR1 MNHEY and CDR2 SVGAGI. CDR3 in amino acids: CASSISLARYEQFF. CDR3 sequence (DNA): TGTGCCAGCAGTATTTCACTAGCTAGGTATGAGCAGTTCTTC.

The chain carries TRBV4-2 and TRBJ2-1; D unclear. Trimming pared 3 bases from V and 0 bases from J, leaving 6 bases between. Germline CDR1 is LGHNA and CDR2 is YNFKEQ. The CDR3 is 14 amino acids. CDR3 coding DNA: TGTGCCAGCAGCCAGGGCCTCTCCTACAATGAGCAGTTCTTC. Translation: CASSQGLSYNEQFF.